These 25 T cell receptor beta chains came from one sample sequenced in a study of identical twins. TCRdb fed the 5' RACE reads into MiXCR, producing one record per CDR3 protein. The table records around 220,000 distinct CDR3 sequences, roughly a tenth of them present only once. The sample comprised memory T cells sorted from blood. These receptor sequences come from a man aged 50-59 years in good health.

Concerning this clonotype: This may arise from a read error, as a much more abundant clone is one base away. The V call is TRBV5-1, the J call TRBJ2-2; D is undetermined. Germline CDR1 and CDR2: SGHRS and YFSETQ. The CDR3 sequence is 14 residues long. V lost 5 bases, J lost 2 bases, and 10 bases lay in between. CDR3 sequence: CASRRRTNTGELFF. Written as DNA, the CDR3 is TGCGCCAGCAGACGTCGAACCAACACCGGGGAGCTGTTTTTT.

This clonotype was found a few times. The V call is TRBV5-6, the J call TRBJ2-5, with D possibly matching TRBD2 (6 bases). V dropped 3 bases and J dropped 4 bases, with 13 bases sitting between them. CDR3 size: 14 residues. CDR1 is SGHDT and CDR2 is YYEEEE in the germline V gene. CDR3 loop: CASSWDWSGETQYF. In nucleotides, the CDR3 is TGTGCCAGCAGCTGGGACTGGTCCGGAGAGACCCAGTACTTC.

As for this clonotype: One base away lies a much larger clone, so this may be a sequencing read error. The V call is TRBV9, the J call TRBJ2-1; possible D gene TRBD2, 6 bases. CDR1 is SGDLS and CDR2 is YYNGEE in the germline V gene. CDR3 length equals 15 residues. The CDR3 region is CASSVAPSGYNVQFF. Written as DNA, the CDR3 is TGTGCCAGCAGCGTAGCTCCGAGCGGGTACAATGTGCAGTTCTTC.

This clonotype has at least ten counts. The V gene is TRBV5-6, the J gene TRBJ1-5; D not certain. The CDR3 runs 14 residues. The germline V gene has CDR1 SGHDT and CDR2 YYEEEE. Trimming pared 2 bases from V and 2 bases from J, leaving 8 bases between. The CDR3 reads CASSFSGGNQPQHF. The CDR3 DNA is TGTGCCAGCAGCTTCTCTGGGGGCAATCAGCCCCAGCATTTT.

This chain uses TRBV5-1 with TRBJ2-7; D tentatively reads TRBD1 or TRBD2 (6 bases each). Germline CDR1 is SGHRS and CDR2 is YFSETQ. CDR3 length equals 13 residues. Trimming took off 4 bases at V and 2 bases at J, with 10 bases between the two ends. CDR3 sequence (DNA): TGCGCCAGCAGCCCGGAGGGGGCCTACGAGCAGTACTTC. Its translation: CASSPEGAYEQYF.

This clonotype has ten or more counts. The CDR3 protein is CASSQEGRGIYGTQYF. The CDR3 nucleotides are TGTGCCAGCAGCCAAGAAGGTCGGGGGATTTATGGGACCCAGTACTTC. V is TRBV3-1 and J is TRBJ2-5, with D tentatively TRBD2 (6 bases). Germline CDR1 reads LGHDT; CDR2 reads YNNKEL (reference sequence). V was pared by 0 bases and J by 7 bases, with 18 bases between. The CDR3 extends over 16 amino acids.

This clonotype was detected ten times or more. CDR3 bases: TGCAGTGCCTCGGGACAGGGGCTTCGAGAGACCCAGTACTTC. Protein: CSASGQGLRETQYF. V is TRBV20-1 and J is TRBJ2-5; 10 positions agree with TRBD1. The CDR3 is made up of 14 amino acids. The germline CDR1 and CDR2 sequences are DFQATT and SNEGSKA (reference sequence). V was clipped by 6 bases and J by 4 bases; unmatched bases: 8.

This clonotype turned up a few times. The chain uses TRBV20-1 and TRBJ1-5; 10 positions agree with TRBD1. Germline V gives CDR1 DFQATT, CDR2 SNEGSKA (reference sequence). CDR3 length: 15 residues. After removal of 4 bases from V and 6 bases from J, the junction contained 9 bases not matched to a gene. CDR3 residues: CSATNPGQGSQPQHF. The CDR3 DNA follows: TGCAGTGCTACTAATCCGGGACAGGGGAGTCAGCCCCAGCATTTT.

The chain employs TRBV20-1 and TRBJ2-1; 15 nucleotides align to TRBD2. The CDR3 has 19 amino acids. Looked up from germline, CDR1 is DFQATT and CDR2 is SNEGSKA (reference sequence). Trimming at V came to 7 bases and at J to 0 bases, leaving 13 bases not matched to a gene. The CDR3 protein is CSGTSGRAQPGYSYNEQFF. The DNA for the CDR3 is TGCAGTGGGACTAGCGGGAGGGCTCAACCGGGGTACTCCTACAATGAGCAGTTCTTC.

In its sample, this clonotype was seen many times. The chain uses TRBV24-1 and TRBJ2-1, with 7 bases lining up with TRBD1. CDR3 size: 15 residues. J lost 5 bases, V lost 3 bases, and 6 bases had no gene match. From germline, CDR1 is KGHDR and CDR2 SFDVKD. CDR3 nucleotide sequence: TGTGCCACCAGTGATCCCATGGGACAGAACAATGAGCAGTTCTTC. Its protein is CATSDPMGQNNEQFF.

This clonotype was recorded at least ten times. The chain combines TRBV5-1 with TRBJ1-1; D is perhaps TRBD1 (5 bases). The CDR3 sequence is 15 residues long. The V and J ends lost 4 bases and 1 base respectively, with 14 bases between them. Per germline, CDR1 SGHRS and CDR2 YFSETQ. CDR3 sequence reads: CASSTSGSGNTEAFF. The CDR3 DNA reads TGCGCCAGCAGCACCTCAGGGAGCGGGAACACTGAAGCTTTCTTT.

The table lists this clonotype with many counts. The chain recombines TRBV29-1 with TRBJ2-1, with TRBD2 matching 7 bases. Looked up from germline, CDR1 is SQVTM and CDR2 is ANQGSEA. This CDR3 comprises 13 residues. The trim removed 7 bases at V and 6 bases at J, leaving 9 bases unmatched. CDR3: CSGERDGSNEQFF. DNA of the CDR3: TGCAGCGGCGAGCGGGACGGAAGCAATGAGCAGTTCTTC.

The chain's CDR3 is CASSLRRQTSDMSTQYF. The CDR3 coding sequence is TGTGCCAGCAGCTTAAGGAGACAGACTAGTGACATGTCTACGCAGTATTTT. This rearrangement joins TRBV3-1 to TRBJ2-3, with D possibly being TRBD2 (6 bases). From germline, CDR1 is LGHDT and CDR2 YNNKEL (reference sequence). CDR3 length equals 17 residues. Trimming cost V 5 bases and J 8 bases, with 26 bases left between them.

This clonotype was seen a few times. The chain carries TRBV20-1 and TRBJ1-3; the D is unclear. V was clipped by 2 bases and J by 0 bases, with 8 bases between them. The germline gives CDR1 DFQATT, CDR2 SNEGSKA (reference sequence). The CDR3 has 14 amino acids. The CDR3, as DNA: TGCAGTGCTAGAAGTCTGCACTCTGGAAACACCATATATTTT. It encodes CSARSLHSGNTIYF.

This clonotype was seen ten or more times. The chain carries TRBV20-1 and TRBJ1-2; D gene uncertain. Trimming shortened V by 1 base and J by 4 bases, and 16 bases separated the two germline ends. The germline V gene has CDR1 DFQATT and CDR2 SNEGSKA (reference sequence). CDR3 length: 15 residues. In DNA form, the CDR3 reads TGCAGTGCTAGAGGGAGGTTGGGTGTCAGCTATGGCTACACCTTC. This encodes CSARGRLGVSYGYTF.

This clonotype came up many times. This chain links TRBV5-1 with TRBJ2-1, with unresolved D. The CDR3 sequence is 16 residues long. V lost 1 base to trimming and J lost 0 bases, with 11 bases between them. CDR1 and CDR2 from the germline V gene are SGHRS and YFSETQ. The CDR3 DNA follows: TGCGCCAGCAGCTTGTGGAACTCAGTCTCCTACAATGAGCAGTTCTTC. This translates into CASSLWNSVSYNEQFF.

This clonotype appeared many times. The chain uses TRBV4-3 and TRBJ2-3; the match to TRBD2 covers 10 bases. The CDR3 has 17 residues. V trimming: 1 base; J trimming: 5 bases; junction bases outside the gene matches: 9. Looked up from germline, CDR1 is LGHNA and CDR2 is YSLEER. CDR3 region: CASSQVVGTSVQDTQYF. The CDR3 bases are TGCGCCAGCAGCCAAGTAGTTGGGACTAGCGTTCAAGATACGCAGTATTTT.

The chain couples TRBV20-1 to TRBJ2-1, with 13 bases matching TRBD2. V trimming: 0 bases; J trimming: 4 bases; junction bases outside the gene matches: 6. The length of the CDR3 is 17 residues. CDR1 and CDR2 from the germline V gene are DFQATT and SNEGSKA (reference sequence). The CDR3 bases are TGCAGTGCTAGAGAGAGCACTAGCGGGAGGGTTTACAATGAGCAGTTCTTC. Amino acid sequence: CSARESTSGRVYNEQFF.

This clonotype has more than one count but fewer than ten. This rearrangement joins TRBV4-3 to TRBJ1-4; D perhaps matches TRBD1 (6 bases). V was clipped by 0 bases and J by 7 bases, with 12 bases between them. This CDR3 region has 15 residues. Germline lookup yields CDR1 LGHNA and CDR2 YSLEER. The CDR3 region has the DNA TGCGCCAGCAGCCAAGATGGGGGGCGCGGTGAAAAACTGTTTTTT. Protein sequence: CASSQDGGRGEKLFF.

The chain combines TRBV6-1 with TRBJ1-2; TRBD1 agrees at 11 bases. This CDR3 is built from 15 residues. Germline V gene sequence: CDR1 MNHNS, CDR2 SASEGT. V lost 4 bases and J lost 1; bases outside the gene matches: 2. DNA of the CDR3: TGTGCCAGCAGTGGAGGGACAGGGGGTAACTATGGCTACACCTTC. As protein: CASSGGTGGNYGYTF.

This clonotype occurred many times. The rearrangement uses TRBV12-3 or TRBV12-4 and TRBJ1-4; weak D call: TRBD1 (6 bases). V was shortened by 8 bases and J by 1 base, with 14 bases between the two germline ends. The CDR3 is 15 amino acids. As DNA, the CDR3 is TGTGCCAGCGGGGGCGGGGTGATAACTAATGAAAAACTGTTTTTT. Amino acid sequence: CASGGGVITNEKLFF.

This clonotype was counted between two and nine times. V gene TRBV2 combines with J gene TRBJ2-3; TRBD2 might be the D (6 bases). CDR3 length: 13 amino acids. Germline-derived CDR1 and CDR2 are SNHLY and FYNNEI. The V end was cut by 4 bases, the J end by 4 bases, with 9 bases between. For the CDR3, the DNA is TGTGCCAGCAGTGGGGGGAGGCCAGATACGCAGTATTTT. Translating it yields CASSGGRPDTQYF.

This clonotype was detected ten times or more. The chain is built from TRBV6-1 and TRBJ1-1; D ambiguous. Germline V gene sequence: CDR1 MNHNS, CDR2 SASEGT. The CDR3 extends over 13 amino acids. Trimming removed 5 bases at V and 1 base at J, with 8 bases between. The chain's CDR3 is CASSMVRNTEAFF. CDR3 coding DNA: TGTGCCAGCAGTATGGTCCGGAACACTGAAGCTTTCTTT.

This clonotype showed up just a few times. The V call is TRBV7-2, the J call TRBJ1-3; the D is unclear. Germline assignment: CDR1 SGHTA and CDR2 FQGNSA. Trimming removed 5 bases from V and 4 bases from J, with 6 bases in between. This CDR3 comprises 12 residues. The CDR3 sequence is CASSMLGNTIYF. The DNA for the CDR3 is TGTGCCAGCAGCATGCTCGGAAACACCATATATTTT.

This clonotype was recorded many times. The chain combines TRBV27 with TRBJ2-1, with TRBD1 matching over 7 bases. Germline lookup yields CDR1 MNHEY and CDR2 SMNVEV (reference sequence). This CDR3 has 15 amino acids. V shed 5 bases and J 2 bases; nucleotides not matched to a gene: 6. The CDR3 nucleotides are TGTGCCAGCAGTCCCCGGGACAGCCCCTACAATGAGCAGTTCTTC. Translated: CASSPRDSPYNEQFF.